This TCR beta chain came from a study of CXCR3-negative and CXCR3-positive naive CD8 T cells. At the level of the study: The libraries yielded around 140 million TRB reads, about 1.5 +/- 0.3 million each. Study observations and caveats: Naive cells with CXCR3 showed TRB CDR3s that were more hydrophobic than those in CXCR3-negative naive cells. From TRB CDR3 properties, TCR strength was inferred; surface CD5 did not differ between naive subsets.

On this clonotype itself: Its target is unknown.

The CDR3 is 18 amino acids. CDR1 is SGHVS and CDR2 is FQNEAQ in the germline V gene. UMI labels and 5' RACE were used to prepare the TRB cDNA libraries. TCRdb reanalyzed the 5' RACE reads, giving one entry per CDR3 protein sequence and no DNA. The table gives roughly 110,000 distinct CDR3 sequences; the top ten clones make up 0.35% to 0.4% of it. Sorting yielded triplicates of 300,000 cells for each CD8+ T cell subset. The rearrangement links TRBV7-8 to TRBJ2-2; TCRdb selects TRBD1, and the lack of DNA leaves this call unchecked. Sequences were obtained from naive CXCR3+ CD8+ T cells from blood. Specified subset: CD45RO-CCR7+CD27+CD95- naive CD8+ T cells expressing CXCR3 (TNR3+). The source is a human donor in good health. Some clones in this sample may be carry-over from other donors' samples. The CDR3 is CASSFILGRELNTGELFF.